Listed below are T cell receptor beta chains from one sample, sequenced in a study of T cell responses to AZD1222 COVID-19 vaccine. Assay: immunoSEQ multiplex PCR; the TCRdb copy retains only in-frame clones and omits some. Seen here are 65,000 to 85,000 clones, roughly 80% observed once, and the top ten hold approximately 21%. The source material was peripheral blood, sampled on day 0 of AZD1222 vaccination. The receptors come from an adult in good health. Each CDR3 is given with its conserved first and last residue. D genes are given only for firm matches. Rows give clone size only sometimes, using once, few, many, or a class for an expanded clone.

d_call: TRBD2
j_call: TRBJ2-2
clone_size: .
v_call: TRBV6-5
cdr3_aa: CASATSGNTGELFF

d_call: .
j_call: TRBJ1-5
clone_size: .
v_call: TRBV19
cdr3_aa: CASSFDPNSNQPQHF

d_call: .
j_call: TRBJ2-5
clone_size: .
v_call: TRBV2
cdr3_aa: CASSSDLQETQYF

d_call: .
j_call: TRBJ1-5
clone_size: .
v_call: TRBV6-5
cdr3_aa: CASSLVRNQPQHF

d_call: TRBD1
j_call: TRBJ2-7
clone_size: once
v_call: TRBV9
cdr3_aa: CASSVESGGSYEQYF

d_call: TRBD1
j_call: TRBJ2-7
clone_size: .
v_call: TRBV11-2
cdr3_aa: CASSKPGTGGNEQYF

d_call: .
j_call: TRBJ2-7
clone_size: .
v_call: TRBV5-4
cdr3_aa: CASSLIGASPFWYF

d_call: .
j_call: TRBJ1-1
clone_size: .
v_call: TRBV12-3/TRBV12-4
cdr3_aa: CAIMGVAFTEAFF

d_call: TRBD1
j_call: TRBJ1-5
clone_size: .
v_call: TRBV24-1
cdr3_aa: CATSDPGGGNQPQHF

d_call: .
j_call: TRBJ2-7
clone_size: .
v_call: TRBV28
cdr3_aa: CASSISGAGPEQYF

d_call: TRBD1
j_call: TRBJ2-5
clone_size: .
v_call: TRBV28
cdr3_aa: CASRRGRTGWGETQYF

d_call: .
j_call: TRBJ1-6
clone_size: few
v_call: TRBV19
cdr3_aa: CASNPRDNSPLHF

d_call: .
j_call: TRBJ1-2
clone_size: .
v_call: TRBV5-6
cdr3_aa: CASSSGRVWDGYGYTF

d_call: .
j_call: TRBJ2-1
clone_size: .
v_call: TRBV9
cdr3_aa: CASSVEVAYNEQFF

d_call: .
j_call: TRBJ2-7
clone_size: .
v_call: TRBV30
cdr3_aa: CAWTSSYEQYF

d_call: TRBD1
j_call: TRBJ2-1
clone_size: .
v_call: TRBV19
cdr3_aa: CASTQAPIQGIVYNEQFF

d_call: .
j_call: TRBJ1-4
clone_size: few
v_call: TRBV6-5
cdr3_aa: CASSYGYGGEKLFF

d_call: .
j_call: TRBJ1-3
clone_size: .
v_call: TRBV7-3
cdr3_aa: CASSLGGSGNTIYF

d_call: .
j_call: TRBJ1-5
clone_size: .
v_call: TRBV6-2/TRBV6-3
cdr3_aa: CASSSGQPQHF

d_call: .
j_call: TRBJ2-3
clone_size: .
v_call: TRBV7-3
cdr3_aa: CASSREHPDTQYF

d_call: .
j_call: TRBJ1-2
clone_size: .
v_call: TRBV10-2
cdr3_aa: CATKARTDYGYTF

d_call: .
j_call: TRBJ1-1
clone_size: .
v_call: TRBV7-9
cdr3_aa: CASSSGVVEAFF

d_call: TRBD1
j_call: TRBJ2-1
clone_size: .
v_call: TRBV5-5
cdr3_aa: CASSSGQNYNEQFF

d_call: TRBD1
j_call: TRBJ1-5
clone_size: once
v_call: TRBV6-2/TRBV6-3
cdr3_aa: CASSSRGQGAGPQHF

d_call: .
j_call: TRBJ2-1
clone_size: .
v_call: TRBV7-2
cdr3_aa: CASSLQDDSYNEQFF

d_call: .
j_call: TRBJ1-5
clone_size: .
v_call: TRBV6-4
cdr3_aa: CASSEDGNQPQHF

d_call: TRBD2
j_call: TRBJ2-3
clone_size: .
v_call: TRBV24-1
cdr3_aa: CATSDRPSGRTTDTQYF

d_call: .
j_call: TRBJ1-5
clone_size: .
v_call: TRBV10-3
cdr3_aa: CAISVGGYQPQHF

d_call: TRBD2
j_call: TRBJ2-4
clone_size: .
v_call: TRBV11-2
cdr3_aa: CASSPGGVGAKNIQYF

d_call: .
j_call: TRBJ1-1
clone_size: .
v_call: TRBV29-1
cdr3_aa: CSVSRATVLRGTEAFF

d_call: TRBD2
j_call: TRBJ2-3
clone_size: .
v_call: TRBV24-1
cdr3_aa: CATRGTSPNTQYF

d_call: .
j_call: TRBJ1-3
clone_size: .
v_call: TRBV7-3
cdr3_aa: CASSLTGGPGNTIYF

d_call: .
j_call: TRBJ1-5
clone_size: .
v_call: TRBV28
cdr3_aa: CASSQRGNNQPQHF